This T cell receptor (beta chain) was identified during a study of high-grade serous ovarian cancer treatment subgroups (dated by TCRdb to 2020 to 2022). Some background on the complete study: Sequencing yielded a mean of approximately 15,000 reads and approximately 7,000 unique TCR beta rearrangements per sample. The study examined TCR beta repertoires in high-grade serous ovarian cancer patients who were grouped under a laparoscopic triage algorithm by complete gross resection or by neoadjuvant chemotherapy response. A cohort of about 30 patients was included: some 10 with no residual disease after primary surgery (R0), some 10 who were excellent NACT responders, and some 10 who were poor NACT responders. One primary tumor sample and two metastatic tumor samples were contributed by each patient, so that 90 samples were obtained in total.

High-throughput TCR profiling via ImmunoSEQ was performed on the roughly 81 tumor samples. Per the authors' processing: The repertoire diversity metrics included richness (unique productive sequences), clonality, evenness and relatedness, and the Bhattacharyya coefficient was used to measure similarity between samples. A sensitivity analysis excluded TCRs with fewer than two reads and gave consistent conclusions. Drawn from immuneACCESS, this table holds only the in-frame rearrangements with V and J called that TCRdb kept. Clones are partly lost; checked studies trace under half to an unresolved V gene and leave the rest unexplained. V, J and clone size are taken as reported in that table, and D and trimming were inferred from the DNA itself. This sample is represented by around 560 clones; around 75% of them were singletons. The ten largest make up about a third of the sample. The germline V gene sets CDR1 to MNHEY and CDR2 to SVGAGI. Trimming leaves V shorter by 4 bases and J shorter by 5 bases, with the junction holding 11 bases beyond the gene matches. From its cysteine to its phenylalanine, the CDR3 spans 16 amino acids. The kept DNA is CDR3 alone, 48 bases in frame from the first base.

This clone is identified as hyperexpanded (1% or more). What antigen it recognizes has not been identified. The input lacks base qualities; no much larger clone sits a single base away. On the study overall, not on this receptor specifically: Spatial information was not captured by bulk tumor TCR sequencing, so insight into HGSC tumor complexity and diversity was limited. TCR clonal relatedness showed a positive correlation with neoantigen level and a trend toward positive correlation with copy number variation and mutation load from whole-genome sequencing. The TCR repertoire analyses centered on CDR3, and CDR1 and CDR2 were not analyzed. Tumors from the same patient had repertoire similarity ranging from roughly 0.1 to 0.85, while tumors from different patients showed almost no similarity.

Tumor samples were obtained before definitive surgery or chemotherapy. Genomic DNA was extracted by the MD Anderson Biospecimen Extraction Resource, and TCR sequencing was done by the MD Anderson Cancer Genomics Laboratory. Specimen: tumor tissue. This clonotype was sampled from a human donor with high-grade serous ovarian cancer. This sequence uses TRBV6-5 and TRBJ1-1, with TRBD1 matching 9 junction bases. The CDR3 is CASSSPTGGGGTEAFF. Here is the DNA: TGTGCCAGCAGTTCCCCTACAGGGGGCGGAGGGACTGAAGCTTTCTTT.